The 8 T cell receptor beta chains presented below share a single source sample, sequenced in a study of somatic mutations in cytotoxic T cells in rheumatoid arthritis. Assay: immunoSEQ multiplex PCR; the TCRdb copy retains only in-frame clones and omits some. The table includes approximately 20,000 clones, around 86% detected once. The sequencing input was CD8+ T cells sorted from blood. The receptors shown here come from a young man with rheumatoid arthritis.

The V call is TRBV19, the J call TRBJ1-3; no firm D call. The germline V gene has CDR1 LNHDA and CDR2 SQIVND (reference sequence). This CDR3 contains 15 residues. V was shortened by 5 bases and J by 0 bases, with 11 bases between the two germline ends. CDR3 in amino acids: CASSYSRDSGNTIYF. CDR3 nucleotide sequence: TGTGCCAGTAGTTACAGTCGGGACTCTGGAAACACCATATATTTT.

This rearrangement joins TRBV15 to TRBJ2-1; D perhaps matches TRBD1 (5 bases). The CDR3 is made up of 11 amino acids. Germline V gene lookup returns CDR1 LNHNV and CDR2 YYDKDF (reference sequence). The germline V and J ends were trimmed by 8 bases and 15 bases, with 17 bases remaining between them. CDR3 residues: CATGAHKPMFF. The CDR3 DNA sequence: TGTGCCACCGGGGCCCACAAACCCATGTTCTTC.

The rearrangement links TRBV7-8 to TRBJ2-5, with D unclear. The CDR3 extends over 15 amino acids. The V gene's germline CDR1 is SGHVS and CDR2 FQNEAQ. Trimming left V 1 base short and J 4 bases short, with 13 bases between. The CDR3 DNA follows: TGTGCCAGCAGCTTAGTAGGCCCGCCGGGAGAGACCCAGTACTTC. Amino acids: CASSLVGPPGETQYF.

The rearrangement uses TRBV7-9 and TRBJ2-1, with TRBD2 matching over 10 bases. The CDR3 extends over 13 amino acids. Per germline, CDR1 SEHNR and CDR2 FQNEAQ (reference sequence). The V segment lost 5 bases and the J segment 14 bases; nucleotides outside the gene matches: 9. CDR3 in amino acids: CASSPPPSGGEFF. The CDR3 DNA follows: TGTGCCAGCAGCCCCCCACCCAGCGGGGGGGAGTTCTTC.

This sequence joins TRBV19 and TRBJ2-2, with a tentative D call TRBD2 (5 bases). This CDR3 contains 12 residues. Trimming removed 5 bases from V and 7 bases from J, with 8 bases in between. Per the germline V gene, CDR1 is LNHDA and CDR2 is SQIVND (reference sequence). CDR3: CASSHTSGELFF. The CDR3 DNA reads TGTGCCAGTAGTCATACTAGCGGGGAGCTGTTTTTT. Combining the CDR3 with reference TRBV19 and TRBJ2-2 gives the whole variable domain DGGITQSPKYLFRKEGQNVTLSCEQNLNHDAMYWYRQDPGQGLRLIYYSQIVNDFQKGDIAEGYSVSREKKESFPLTVTSAQKNPTAFYLCASSHTSGELFFGEGSRLTVL.

CDR3 coding DNA: TGTGCCTGGAGTGTAACTGGGACAGGTTACAATGAGCAGTTCTTC. Its protein is CAWSVTGTGYNEQFF. This chain joins TRBV30 and TRBJ2-1; 8 bases are shared with TRBD1. Germline V gene data show CDR1 as GTSNPN and CDR2 as SVGIG (reference sequence). This CDR3 contains 15 residues. Losses at the gene ends were 0 bases for V and 4 bases for J; bases not matched to a gene: 5.

This chain connects TRBV27 to TRBJ2-7; 10 positions match TRBD2. J lost 1 base, V lost 6 bases, and 3 bases had no gene match. This CDR3 has 14 amino acids. CDR1 MNHEY and CDR2 SMNVEV come from the germline V gene (reference sequence). The CDR3 region is CASRPLAGSYEQYF. The CDR3 DNA is TGTGCCAGCAGGCCACTAGCGGGGTCCTACGAGCAGTACTTC.

The V gene is TRBV29-1, the J gene TRBJ2-7, with D tentatively TRBD1 or TRBD2 (6 bases each). V gave up 4 bases and J gave up 2 bases, with 12 bases separating them. The CDR3 has 13 amino acids. Germline V CDR1 and CDR2: SQVTM, ANQGSEA. The DNA for the CDR3 is TGCAGCGTTGGGGGGGCTCACACCTACGAGCAGTACTTC. Translating gives CSVGGAHTYEQYF.